A few counts support the clone carrying this T cell receptor (beta chain). Trimming at V came to 1 base and at J to 2 bases, leaving 8 bases not matched to a gene. CDR1 LGHDT and CDR2 YNNKEL come from the germline V gene (reference sequence). The CDR3 runs to 17 residues. As handled by the study authors: Reference gene primer amplification gave estimated nucleated cell counts. Clones were read by immunoSEQ multiplex PCR, and TCRdb kept only the in-frame ones, dropping some. The V and J calls and clone size come from that table; D and trimming were worked out from the DNA. The sample has a few hundred thousand clones, about four fifths seen once. This entry comes from a study of blood T cell repertoires in COVID-19. Study-wide background: Nucleic acid was either cDNA or gDNA, and it came from T cells, B-cell-depleted T cells, or PBMCs.

The source is a woman aged 80 or over with acute or convalescent COVID-19. The J gene is TRBJ2-1, the V gene TRBV3-1 (or the pseudogene TRBV3-2), with TRBD2 matching 7 bases. Sequences were obtained from peripheral blood. In DNA, the CDR3 is TGTGCCAGCAGCCAAGGGAGGAGCGGGGTTGCCTACAATGAGCAGTTCTTC. Translating gives CASSQGRSGVAYNEQFF.